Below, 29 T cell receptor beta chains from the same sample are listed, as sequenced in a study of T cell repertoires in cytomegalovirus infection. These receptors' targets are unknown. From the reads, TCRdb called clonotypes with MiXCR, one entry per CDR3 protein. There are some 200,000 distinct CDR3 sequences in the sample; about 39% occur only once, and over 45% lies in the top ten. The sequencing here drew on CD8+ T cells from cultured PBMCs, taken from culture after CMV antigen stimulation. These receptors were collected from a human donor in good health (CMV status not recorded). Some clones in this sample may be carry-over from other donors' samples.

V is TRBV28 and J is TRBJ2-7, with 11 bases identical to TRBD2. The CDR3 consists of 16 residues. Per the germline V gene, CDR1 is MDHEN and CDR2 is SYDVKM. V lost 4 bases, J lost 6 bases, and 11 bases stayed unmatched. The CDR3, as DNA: TGTGCCAGCAGTTCCCCCTTAGCGGGAGGGCCCGCCGAGCAGTACTTC. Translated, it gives CASSSPLAGGPAEQYF.

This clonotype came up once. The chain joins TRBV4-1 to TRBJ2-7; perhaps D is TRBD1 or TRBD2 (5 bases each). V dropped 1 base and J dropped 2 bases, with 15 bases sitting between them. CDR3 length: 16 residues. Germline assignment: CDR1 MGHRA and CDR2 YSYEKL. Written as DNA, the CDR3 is TGCGCCAGCAGCCAAGCCCCCGGGACGGACGCCTACGAGCAGTACTTC. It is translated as CASSQAPGTDAYEQYF.

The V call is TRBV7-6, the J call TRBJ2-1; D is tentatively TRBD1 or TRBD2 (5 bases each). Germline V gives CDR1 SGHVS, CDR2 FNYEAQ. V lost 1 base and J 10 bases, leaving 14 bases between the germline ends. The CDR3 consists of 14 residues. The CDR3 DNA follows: TGTGCCAGCAGCTTAGGGGGTGGGGGATACGAGCAGTTCTTC. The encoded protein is CASSLGGGGYEQFF.

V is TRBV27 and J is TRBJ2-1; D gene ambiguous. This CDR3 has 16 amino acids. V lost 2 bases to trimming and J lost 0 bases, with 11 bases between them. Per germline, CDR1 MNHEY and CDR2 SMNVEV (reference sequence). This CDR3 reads CASSLGERSSYNEQFF. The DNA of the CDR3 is TGTGCCAGCAGTTTAGGAGAGAGGAGCTCCTACAATGAGCAGTTCTTC.

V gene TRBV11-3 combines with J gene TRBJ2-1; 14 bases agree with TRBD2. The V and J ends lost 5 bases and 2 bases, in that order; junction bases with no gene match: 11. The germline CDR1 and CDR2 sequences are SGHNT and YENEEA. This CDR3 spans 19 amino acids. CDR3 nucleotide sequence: TGTGCCAGCAGCCGGACTAGCGGGAGGACCCCTTTCGCCTACAATGAGCAGTTCTTC. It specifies CASSRTSGRTPFAYNEQFF.

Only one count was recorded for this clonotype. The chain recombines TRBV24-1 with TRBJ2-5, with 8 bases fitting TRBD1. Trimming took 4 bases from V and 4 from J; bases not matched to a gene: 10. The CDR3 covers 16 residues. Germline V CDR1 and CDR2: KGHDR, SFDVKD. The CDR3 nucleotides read TGTGCCACCAGTGACGTAAGGACAGGGATGACAGAGACCCAGTACTTC. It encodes CATSDVRTGMTETQYF.

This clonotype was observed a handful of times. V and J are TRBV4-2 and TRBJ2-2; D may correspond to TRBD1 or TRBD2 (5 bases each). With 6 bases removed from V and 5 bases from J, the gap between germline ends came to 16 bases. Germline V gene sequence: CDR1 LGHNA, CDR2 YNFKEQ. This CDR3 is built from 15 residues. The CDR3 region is CASSSRVGETGELFF. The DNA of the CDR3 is TGTGCCAGCAGTTCTCGGGTAGGGGAGACCGGGGAGCTGTTTTTT.

The CDR3: CASSYSKLGHDDTGELFF. DNA for the CDR3: TGTGCCAGCAGTTACTCGAAGTTGGGACACGACGACACCGGGGAGCTGTTTTTT. The V gene is TRBV6-5, the J gene TRBJ2-2, with a possible D match to TRBD1 (6 bases). CDR3 length: 18 amino acids. Germline assignment: CDR1 MNHEY and CDR2 SVGAGI. Trimming removed 0 bases at V and 3 bases at J, with 17 bases between.

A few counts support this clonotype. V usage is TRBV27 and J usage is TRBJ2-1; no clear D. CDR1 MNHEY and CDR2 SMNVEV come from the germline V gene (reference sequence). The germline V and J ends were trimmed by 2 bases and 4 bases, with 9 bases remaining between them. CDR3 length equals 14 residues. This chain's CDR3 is CASSLNDVYNEQFF. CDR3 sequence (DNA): TGTGCCAGCAGTTTAAATGACGTATACAATGAGCAGTTCTTC.

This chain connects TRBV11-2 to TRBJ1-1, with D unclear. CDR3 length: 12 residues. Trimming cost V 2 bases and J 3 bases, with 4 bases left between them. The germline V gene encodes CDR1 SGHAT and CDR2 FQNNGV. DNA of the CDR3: TGTGCCAGCAGCTTACTGGACACTGAAGCTTTCTTT. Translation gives CASSLLDTEAFF. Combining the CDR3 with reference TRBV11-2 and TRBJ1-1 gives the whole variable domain EAGVAQSPRYKIIEKRQSVAFWCNPISGHATLYWYQQILGQGPKLLIQFQNNGVVDDSQLPKDRFSAERLKGVDSTLKIQPAKLEDSAVYLCASSLLDTEAFFGQGTRLTVV.

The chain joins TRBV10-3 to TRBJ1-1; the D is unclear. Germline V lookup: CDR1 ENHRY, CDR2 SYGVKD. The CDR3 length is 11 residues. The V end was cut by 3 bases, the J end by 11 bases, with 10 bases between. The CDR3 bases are TGTGCCATCAGTGAAAATTCAAGGGCTTTCTTT. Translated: CAISENSRAFF.

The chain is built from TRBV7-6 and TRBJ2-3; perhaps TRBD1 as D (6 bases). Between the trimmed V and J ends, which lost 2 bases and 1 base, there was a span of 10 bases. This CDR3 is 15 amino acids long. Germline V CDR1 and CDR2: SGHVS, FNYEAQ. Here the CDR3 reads CASSLRDIRTDTQYF. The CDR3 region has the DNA TGTGCCAGCAGCTTAAGGGACATCCGCACAGATACGCAGTATTTT.

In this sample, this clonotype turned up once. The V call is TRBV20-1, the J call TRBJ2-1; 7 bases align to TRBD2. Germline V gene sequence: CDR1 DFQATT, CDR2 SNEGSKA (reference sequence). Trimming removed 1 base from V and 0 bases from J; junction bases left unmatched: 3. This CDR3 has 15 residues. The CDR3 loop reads CSARGDYSSYNEQFF. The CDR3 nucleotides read TGCAGTGCTAGAGGGGACTATAGCTCCTACAATGAGCAGTTCTTC.

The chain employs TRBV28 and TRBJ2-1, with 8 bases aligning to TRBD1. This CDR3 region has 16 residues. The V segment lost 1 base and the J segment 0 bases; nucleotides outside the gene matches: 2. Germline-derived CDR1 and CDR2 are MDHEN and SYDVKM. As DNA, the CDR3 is TGTGCCAGCAGTTTATCACAGGGGGGCTCCTACAATGAGCAGTTCTTC. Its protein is CASSLSQGGSYNEQFF.

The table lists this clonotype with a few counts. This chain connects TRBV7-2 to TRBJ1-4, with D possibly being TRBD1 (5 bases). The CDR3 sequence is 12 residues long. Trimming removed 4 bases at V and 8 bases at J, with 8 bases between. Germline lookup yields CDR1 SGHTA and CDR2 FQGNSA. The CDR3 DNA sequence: TGTGCCAGCAGCTCGAGGGGAGAAAAACTGTTTTTT. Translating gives CASSSRGEKLFF.

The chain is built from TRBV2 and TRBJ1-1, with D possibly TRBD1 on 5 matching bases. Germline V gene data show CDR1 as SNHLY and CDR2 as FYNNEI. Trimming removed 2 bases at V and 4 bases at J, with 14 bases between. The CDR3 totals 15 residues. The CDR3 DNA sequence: TGTGCCAGCAGTGAAACTTTCGGGGGGGGCACTGAAGCTTTCTTT. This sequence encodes CASSETFGGGTEAFF.

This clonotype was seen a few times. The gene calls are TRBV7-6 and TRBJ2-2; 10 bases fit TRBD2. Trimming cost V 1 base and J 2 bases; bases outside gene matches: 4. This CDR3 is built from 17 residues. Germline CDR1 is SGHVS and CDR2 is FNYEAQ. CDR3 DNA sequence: TGTGCCAGCAGCTTAGTAGCGGGAGGACCCAACACCGGGGAGCTGTTTTTT. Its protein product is CASSLVAGGPNTGELFF.

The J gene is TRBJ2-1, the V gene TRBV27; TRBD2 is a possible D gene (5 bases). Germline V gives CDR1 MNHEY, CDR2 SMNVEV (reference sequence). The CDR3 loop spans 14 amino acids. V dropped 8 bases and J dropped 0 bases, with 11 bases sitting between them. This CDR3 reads CASSPGVSYNEQFF. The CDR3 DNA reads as TGTGCCAGCTCCCCCGGGGTCTCCTACAATGAGCAGTTCTTC.

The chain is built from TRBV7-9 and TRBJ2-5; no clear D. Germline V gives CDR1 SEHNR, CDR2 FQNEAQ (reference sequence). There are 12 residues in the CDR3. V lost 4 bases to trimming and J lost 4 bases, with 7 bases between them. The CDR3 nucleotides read TGTGCCAGCAGCTCGTCAGTAGAGACCCAGTACTTC. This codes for CASSSSVETQYF.

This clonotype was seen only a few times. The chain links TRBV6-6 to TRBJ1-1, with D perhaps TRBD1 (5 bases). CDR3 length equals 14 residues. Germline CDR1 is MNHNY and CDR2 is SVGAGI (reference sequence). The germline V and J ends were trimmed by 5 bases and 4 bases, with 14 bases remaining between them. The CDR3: CASSPDSGGTEAFF. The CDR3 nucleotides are TGTGCCAGCAGTCCAGACTCGGGGGGCACTGAAGCTTTCTTT.

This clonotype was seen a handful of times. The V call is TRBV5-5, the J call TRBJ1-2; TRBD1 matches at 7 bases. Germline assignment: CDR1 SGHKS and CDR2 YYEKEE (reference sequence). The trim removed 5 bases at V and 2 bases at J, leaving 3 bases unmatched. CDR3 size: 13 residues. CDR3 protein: CASREQGNYGYTF. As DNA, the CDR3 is TGTGCCAGCAGGGAACAGGGGAACTATGGCTACACCTTC.

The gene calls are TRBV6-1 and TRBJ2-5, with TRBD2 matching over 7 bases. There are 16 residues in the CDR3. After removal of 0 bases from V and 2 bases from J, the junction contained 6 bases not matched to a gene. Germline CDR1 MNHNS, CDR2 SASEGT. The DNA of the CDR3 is TGTGCCAGCAGTGAAGCGCCGGGACTACCTCAAGAGACCCAGTACTTC. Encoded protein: CASSEAPGLPQETQYF.

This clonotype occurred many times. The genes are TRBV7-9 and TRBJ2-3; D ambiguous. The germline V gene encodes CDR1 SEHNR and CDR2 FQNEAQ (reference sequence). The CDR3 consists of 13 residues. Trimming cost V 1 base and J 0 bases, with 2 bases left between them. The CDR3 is CASSLGSTDTQYF. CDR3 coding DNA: TGTGCCAGCAGCTTAGGCAGCACAGATACGCAGTATTTT.

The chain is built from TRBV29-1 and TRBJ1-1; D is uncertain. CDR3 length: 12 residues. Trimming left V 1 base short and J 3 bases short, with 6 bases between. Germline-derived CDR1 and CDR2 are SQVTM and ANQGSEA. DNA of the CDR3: TGCAGCGTTGAAGGACGGGACACTGAAGCTTTCTTT. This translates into CSVEGRDTEAFF. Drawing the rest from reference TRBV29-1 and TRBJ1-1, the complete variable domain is SAVISQKPSRDICQRGTSLTIQCQVDSQVTMMFWYRQQPGQSLTLIATANQGSEATYESGFVIDKFPISRPNLTFSTLTVSNMSPEDSSIYLCSVEGRDTEAFFGQGTRLTVV.

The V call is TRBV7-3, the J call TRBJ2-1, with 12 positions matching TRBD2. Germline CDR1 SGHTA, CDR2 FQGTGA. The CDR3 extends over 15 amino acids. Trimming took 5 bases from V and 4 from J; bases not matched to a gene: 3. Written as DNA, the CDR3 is TGTGCCAGCAGCACACTAGCGGGAGGTTACAATGAGCAGTTCTTC. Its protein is CASSTLAGGYNEQFF.

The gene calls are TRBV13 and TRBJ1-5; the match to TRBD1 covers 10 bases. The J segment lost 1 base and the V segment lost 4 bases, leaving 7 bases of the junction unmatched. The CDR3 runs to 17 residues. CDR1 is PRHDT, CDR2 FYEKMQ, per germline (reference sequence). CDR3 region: CASSSRDRGGSNQPQHF. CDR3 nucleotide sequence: TGTGCCAGCAGCTCCCGGGACAGGGGTGGGAGCAATCAGCCCCAGCATTTT.

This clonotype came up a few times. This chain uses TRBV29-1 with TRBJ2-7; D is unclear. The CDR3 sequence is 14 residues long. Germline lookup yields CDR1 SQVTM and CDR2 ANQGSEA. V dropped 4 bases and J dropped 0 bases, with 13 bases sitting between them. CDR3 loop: CSVVPTGISYEQYF. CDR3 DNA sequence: TGCAGCGTTGTACCGACTGGGATCTCCTACGAGCAGTACTTC.

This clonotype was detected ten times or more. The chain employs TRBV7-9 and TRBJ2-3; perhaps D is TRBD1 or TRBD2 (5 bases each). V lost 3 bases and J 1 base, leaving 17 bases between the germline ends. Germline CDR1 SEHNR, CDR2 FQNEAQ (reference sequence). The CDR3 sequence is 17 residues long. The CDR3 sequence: CASSFGVFEGRTDTQYF. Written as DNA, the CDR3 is TGTGCCAGCAGCTTTGGGGTATTTGAGGGGCGCACAGATACGCAGTATTTT.

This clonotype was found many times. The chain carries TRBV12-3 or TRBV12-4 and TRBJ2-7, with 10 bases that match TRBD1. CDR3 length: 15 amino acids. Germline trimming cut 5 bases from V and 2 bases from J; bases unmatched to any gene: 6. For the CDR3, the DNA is TGTGCCAGCAGTCCACGAGACAGGGGGCCCTACGAGCAGTACTTC. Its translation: CASSPRDRGPYEQYF.